The present entry profiles one T cell receptor (beta chain) with its context. The target antigen is unknown. This entry comes from a study of T cells expressing NK-cell markers. Looking at the study overall: It was sorted CD3+CD56+NKG2C+, CD3+CD56+NKG2C- and CD3+CD56-NKG2C+ T cells that supplied the TCR beta repertoires. In the group of eight sequenced donors, seven were HCMV-seropositive and one was seronegative.

Notes on the study in general: A handful of donors showed these clonotypes also leading the CD3+CD56-NKG2C+ fraction.

TCRdb re-called the 5' RACE reads; one entry per CDR3 protein, DNA not given. Listed are 30,000 or so distinct CDR3 sequences; around 60% falls within the top ten. Sequenced input: blood T cells: a sorted CD56 or NKG2C T cell subset, CD4+ or CD8+ T cells, or bulk PBMC T cells (not recorded which). This receptor was taken from a woman aged 18 to 69 in good health.

The CDR3 here is CASSLGGGHTEAFF. V is TRBV14 and J is TRBJ1-1. Germline CDR1 is SGHDN and CDR2 is FVKESK. The CDR3 length is 14 residues.